A selection of T cell receptor beta chains follows, all from one sample in a study of T cell responses to AZD1222 COVID-19 vaccine. TCRdb keeps only in-frame clones here, not all; method: immunoSEQ multiplex PCR. In the table there are 100,000 or so clones, more than 85% of which are singletons. Sequenced here: peripheral blood, sampled on day 0 of AZD1222 vaccination. The source of these receptors is an adult in good health. Each CDR3 is given with its conserved first and last residue. A D gene is named only where the DNA matches it firmly. Clone size is stated in some rows and not others, as once, few, many or a class when expanded.

clone_size j_call d_call v_call cdr3_nt cdr3_aa
. TRBJ1-4 . TRBV6-5 TGTGCCAGCAGTTACTCTTGGGAGCGTCCGGAAAAACTGTTTTTT CASSYSWERPEKLFF
. TRBJ2-7 TRBD2 TRBV15 TGTGCCACCAGCCCCCAAGCAGGACTAGCGGAGTCTTTTAGCTCCTACGAGCAGTACTTC CATSPQAGLAESFSSYEQYF
. TRBJ1-4 . TRBV5-1 TGCGCCAGCCCAGGACGGCCAACTAATGAAAAACTGTTTTTT CASPGRPTNEKLFF
once TRBJ1-1 . TRBV10-3 TGTGCCATCAGTGAGTCGACGGGAGGGATTGAAGCTTTCTTT CAISESTGGIEAFF
. TRBJ1-6 . TRBV9 TGTGCCAGCAGCGAGGACAGTAGTTCTAATTCACCCCTCCACTTT CASSEDSSSNSPLHF
once TRBJ1-5 . TRBV12-3/TRBV12-4 TGTGCCAGCAGTTTAATGGACCAGCCCCAGCATTTT CASSLMDQPQHF
. TRBJ1-4 . TRBV29-1 TGCAGCGTCCTCGAAAGCCATGAAAAACTGTTTTTT CSVLESHEKLFF
. TRBJ1-1 . TRBV30 TGTGCCTGGAAGGGTAACACTGAAGCTTTCTTT CAWKGNTEAFF
. TRBJ2-5 TRBD1 TRBV27 TGTGCCAGCAGTTCCTTACAGGGGGAAGAGACCCAGTACTTC CASSSLQGEETQYF
. TRBJ2-7 TRBD2 TRBV18 TGTGCCAGCTCACCACCAACCGGGACTAGTTACGGCGAGCAGTACTTC CASSPPTGTSYGEQYF
. TRBJ2-7 TRBD2 TRBV28 TGTGCCAGCAGTGGGGGCGGGAGGGATTATGGAGAGCAGTACTTC CASSGGGRDYGEQYF
. TRBJ2-3 TRBD1 TRBV7-2 TGTGCCAGCAGCTTAGCGGGGACAGGGGGGAGCACAGATACGCAGTATTTT CASSLAGTGGSTDTQYF
. TRBJ1-1 . TRBV15 TGTGCCACCAGCAGAGGGTCCGGGCAGGGGAACACTGAAGCTTTCTTT CATSRGSGQGNTEAFF
. TRBJ2-2 . TRBV24-1 TGTGCCACCAGTGATCGCAGGCAAGGTCGCTATCGGGAGCTGTTTTTT CATSDRRQGRYRELFF
. TRBJ2-1 . TRBV6-1 TGTGCCAGCAGTGAAGGGACAGTGAAGGACCATGAGCAGTTCTTC CASSEGTVKDHEQFF
. TRBJ2-3 TRBD2 TRBV24-1 TGTGCCACCAGTGACACTAGCGGGAGTTTCGCAGATACGCAGTATTTT CATSDTSGSFADTQYF
. TRBJ1-2 TRBD1 TRBV28 TGTGCCAGCAGTATTCAGGGGGCGCTTGGCTACACCTTC CASSIQGALGYTF
. TRBJ2-1 TRBD2 TRBV19 TGTGCCAGTAGCAGGACTAGCGGGAACAATGAGCAGTTCTTC CASSRTSGNNEQFF
. TRBJ1-2 . TRBV24-1 TGTGCCACCAGTGATTTGGGCGAAGGGGAAAACTATGGCTACACCTTC CATSDLGEGENYGYTF
. TRBJ2-1 . TRBV7-2 TGTGCCAGCAGCTTTACCCGGGACTATGAGCAGTTCTTC CASSFTRDYEQFF
. TRBJ2-2 TRBD1 TRBV11-1 TGTGCCAGCAGCTCAAGACAGGGGCCGGCCGGGGAGCTGTTTTTT CASSSRQGPAGELFF
. TRBJ2-5 . TRBV7-9 TGTGCCAGCAGCCCAAGGACGCCCAACGCCCAAGAGACCCAGTACTTC CASSPRTPNAQETQYF
. TRBJ2-3 . TRBV29-1 TGCAGCGTCGACCCGAGGTCAGATACGCAGTATTTT CSVDPRSDTQYF
. TRBJ2-2 TRBD2 TRBV28 TGTGCCAGCACCACTAGCGGGAGGGCAGTGGCAGGGGAGCTGTTTTTT CASTTSGRAVAGELFF
. TRBJ2-3 . TRBV12-5 TGTGCTAGTGGTTTGGTACGCGGGGTATGGACAGATACGCAGTATTTT CASGLVRGVWTDTQYF
. TRBJ1-1 . TRBV6-6 TGTGCCAGCAGTACCGGAGGAGGGGCCACTGAAGCTTTCTTT CASSTGGGATEAFF
. TRBJ1-1 TRBD1 TRBV18 TGTGCCAGCTCACCCGGGACAGTGAGCACTGAAGCTTTCTTT CASSPGTVSTEAFF
. TRBJ1-5 . TRBV19 TGTGCCAGTGCTGGAAGGCCGAATGATCACAATCAGCCCCAGCATTTT CASAGRPNDHNQPQHF
. TRBJ2-1 TRBD2 TRBV24-1 TGTGCCACCAGTGATTCTAGCGGGTACTCCTACAATGAGCAGTTCTTC CATSDSSGYSYNEQFF
. TRBJ1-4 . TRBV28 TGTGCCAGCAGCCTGGGACACGCCGGCTCAAGTGAAAAACTGTTTTTT CASSLGHAGSSEKLFF
. TRBJ2-3 TRBD1 TRBV9 TGTGCCAGCAGCGTAGGGGACAGGGACTACACAGATACGCAGTATTTT CASSVGDRDYTDTQYF
. TRBJ1-2 TRBD1 TRBV2 TGTGCCAGCAAACCACCGGGGACAGGGAAAGGCTACACCTTC CASKPPGTGKGYTF
. TRBJ1-3 . TRBV15 TGTGCCACCAGCAGAGATCCGGGGGCGGGAAACACCATATATTTT CATSRDPGAGNTIYF
. TRBJ2-7 TRBD2 TRBV20-1 TGCAGTGCTAGTGGGGCTAGCGGGGGCCCCACAAGGGAGCAGTACTTC CSASGASGGPTREQYF
. TRBJ1-6 . TRBV7-2 TGTGCCAGCAGCTTAGAAGTGAATTCACCCCTCCACTTT CASSLEVNSPLHF
. TRBJ1-1 TRBD1 TRBV20-1 TGCAGTGCTAGAGCGACAGGGTTAGCTTTCTTT CSARATGLAFF
. TRBJ2-3 . TRBV27 TGTGCCAGCAGTTTTAGAGGGGTGAATACGCAGTATTTT CASSFRGVNTQYF
. TRBJ2-1 . TRBV3-1/TRBV3-2 TGTGCCAGCAGCGGTTACAATGAGCAGTTCTTC CASSGYNEQFF
. TRBJ2-6 TRBD2 TRBV3-1/TRBV3-2 TGTGCCAGCAGCCGTCGGACTAGCGGGGGTTCCTCTGGGGCCAACGTCCTGACTTTC CASSRRTSGGSSGANVLTF
. TRBJ2-1 TRBD1 TRBV5-6 TGTGCCAGCAGCCCCGGGACAGGGGGGAATGAGCAGTTCTTC CASSPGTGGNEQFF
. TRBJ1-1 . TRBV11-3 TGTGCCAGCAGCTTAGATGAGGATACTGAAGCTTTCTTT CASSLDEDTEAFF
. TRBJ1-2 TRBD1 TRBV30 TGTGCCTGGAGCGCCGGGACAGGTTATGGCTACACCTTC CAWSAGTGYGYTF
once TRBJ1-2 TRBD1 TRBV29-1 TGCAGCGTTGGGGACAGGGTTTGGGGCTACACCTTC CSVGDRVWGYTF
. TRBJ2-4 TRBD2 TRBV13 TGTGCCAGCAGCGACGTAGGGACTAGCGGGAGTTCTGACAAAAACATTCAGTACTTC CASSDVGTSGSSDKNIQYF
once TRBJ2-1 TRBD1 TRBV18 TGTGCCAGCTCAAATGGGACAGGGGGAAGGAATGAGCAGTTCTTC CASSNGTGGRNEQFF
. TRBJ1-1 . TRBV6-2/TRBV6-3 TGTGCCAGCAGTTTCGAGAGGTACACTGAAGCTTTCTTT CASSFERYTEAFF
. TRBJ2-1 TRBD2 TRBV28 TGTGCCAGCAGCCCCTGGGAAAGCGGGGGGTACAATGAGCAGTTCTTC CASSPWESGGYNEQFF
. TRBJ1-1 TRBD1 TRBV5-1 TGCGCCAGCAGCTTGTTAGACAGGGAGGGTGAAGCTTTCTTT CASSLLDREGEAFF
. TRBJ2-4 TRBD2 TRBV4-1 TGCGCCAGCAGCCCACTAGCGGGGGGACCCGGGGTCAAAAACATTCAGTACTTC CASSPLAGGPGVKNIQYF
. TRBJ2-2 . TRBV28 TGTGCCAGCAGTCCCGGAGGGACCCTGAGGACCGGGGAGCTGTTTTTT CASSPGGTLRTGELFF
. TRBJ2-7 . TRBV19 TGTGCCAGTAGTATAGATCCCCGGGGGACGTACGAGCAGTACTTC CASSIDPRGTYEQYF
. TRBJ2-2 TRBD2 TRBV7-2 TGTGCCAGCAGCTTAAGCGGGGTGAACACCGGGGAGCTGTTTTTT CASSLSGVNTGELFF
. TRBJ1-1 TRBD1 TRBV6-2/TRBV6-3 TGTGCCAGCAGTGACAGGGTGGGCACTGAAGCTTTCTTT CASSDRVGTEAFF
. TRBJ1-1 . TRBV2 TGTGCCAGCACCAGGGAGGGGAAGACTGAAGCTTTCTTT CASTREGKTEAFF